The T cell receptor beta chain described here comes from a study of shared clonotypes between healthy human individuals. Trimming took off 7 bases at V and 4 bases at J, with 11 bases between the two ends. Germline CDR1 is LNHDA and CDR2 is SQIVND (reference sequence). CDR3 size: 13 residues. Profiling relied on immunoSEQ multiplex PCR, and the TCRdb table lists in-frame clones only, not all of them. There are 300,000 or so clones in the sample; approximately 79% occur only once, and around a tenth lies in the top ten. Division of CD4+ cells produced a CD45RA+ naive subset and a CD45RA-negative memory subset.

This sequence originates from a man aged 25 to 45 in good health. J is TRBJ1-3 and V is TRBV19; D is possibly TRBD1 (5 bases). Material for sequencing was memory CD4+ T cells sorted from blood. The subset: CD45RA-negative fraction. The CDR3 DNA reads TGTGCCAGTAACGGGGACTTCGGAAACACCATATATTTT. Its translation is CASNGDFGNTIYF.